Sequencing of this T cell receptor beta chain was carried out in a study of patients and donors after allogeneic stem cell transplantation. TCRdb re-called the RT-PCR reads through MiXCR, storing one row per CDR3 protein. The sample yields fewer than 500,000 distinct CDR3 sequences, 16% seen once. Germline CDR1 is DFQATT and CDR2 is SNEGSKA (reference sequence). Trimming stripped 6 bases from V and 1 base from J, with 10 bases between. The CDR3 length is 12 residues. This clonotype appeared a few times. The chain uses TRBV20-1 and TRBJ2-7, with unresolved D. The TCR was taken from a human donor who was either an allogeneic HSCT recipient or a stem cell or donor lymphocyte infusion donor (not recorded which). It is not recorded whose cells these are; they may come from a transplant donor. Sequencing was performed on blood, either unsorted or a sorted T cell fraction (not recorded which). Here the CDR3 DNA reads TGCAGTGCCTCAAAGCTGTCCTACGAGCAGTACTTC. Protein sequence: CSASKLSYEQYF.